This entry features one T cell receptor (beta chain) sequence. This table comes from immunoSEQ multiplex PCR, and its TCRdb copy is limited to in-frame clones, with some not included. The sample has roughly 16,000 clones, roughly 80% seen once. CDR1 and CDR2 (germline): SGHKS, YYEKEE (reference sequence). Deletions cut 6 bases from V and 3 bases from J, with 13 bases between. The CDR3 covers 14 residues. These data belong to a study of ipilimumab plus nivolumab after autologous stem cell transplantation. The sequencing here drew on PBMCs, taken in a trial of ipilimumab plus nivolumab as post-transplant consolidation. The origin of this receptor is a male donor with diffuse large B-cell lymphoma. This rearrangement joins TRBV5-5 to TRBJ1-5; D gene unclear. CDR3 region: CASTETDFNQPQHF. CDR3 coding DNA: TGTGCCAGCACCGAGACCGATTTCAATCAGCCCCAGCATTTT.